Listed below are T cell receptor beta chains from one sample, sequenced in a study of blood T cell repertoires in COVID-19. Using immunoSEQ multiplex PCR, the repertoire was profiled, and TCRdb retains in-frame clones only, with some absent. In the table there are approximately 130,000 clones, more than 80% of which are singletons. Sequenced sample: peripheral blood. Receptor source: a human donor in a cohort sampled during active COVID-19. The CDR3 runs from the conserved cysteine through the conserved F or W. D genes are given only for firm matches. Not every row has a clone size; where given, it reads once, few, many or a size class.

j_call d_call v_call clone_size cdr3_nt cdr3_aa
TRBJ2-1 TRBD2 TRBV15 - TGTGCCACCAGCAGAGTGCGACTAGCGGGTACTAATGAGCAGTTCTTC CATSRVRLAGTNEQFF
TRBJ1-1 - TRBV7-2 - TGTGCCAGCAGCCCCACATGGGGGGGGAACACTGAAGCTTTCTTT CASSPTWGGNTEAFF
TRBJ2-1 - TRBV28 - TGTGCCAGCAGCGTCTACAATGAGCAGTTCTTC CASSVYNEQFF
TRBJ2-3 - TRBV5-1 - TGCGCCAGCAGCCGAGACATCACAGATACGCAGTATTTT CASSRDITDTQYF
TRBJ2-7 - TRBV18 - TGTGCCAGCTCACCTTTGGGGACAAGGAGCTCCTACGAGCAGTACTTC CASSPLGTRSSYEQYF
TRBJ2-3 TRBD2 TRBV19 - TGTGCCAGTAGCCTCGGACTAGCGGGACCGGATACGCAGTATTTT CASSLGLAGPDTQYF
TRBJ2-1 - TRBV19 - TGTGCCAGTAGTATGGGGACTTTTGAGCAGTTCTTC CASSMGTFEQFF
TRBJ1-6 - TRBV2 - TGTGCCAGCAGGGAAACAGGGTTATCTAATTCACCCCTCCACTTT CASRETGLSNSPLHF
TRBJ2-3 TRBD1 TRBV27 once TGTGCCAGCATCTCTCAGGGGGCAGGTACAGATACGCAGTATTTT CASISQGAGTDTQYF
TRBJ1-1 - TRBV11-1 - TGTGCCAGCAGCGCCCCCCAAAAGGCCCGGGCTGAAGCTTTCTTT CASSAPQKARAEAFF
TRBJ2-7 - TRBV5-1 - TGCGCCAGCAGCCCCGACGGCAGGGCGATCTCCTACGAGCAGTACTTC CASSPDGRAISYEQYF
TRBJ1-1 - TRBV27 few TGTGCCAGCAGTCCACTACGATCAGGGGCCAACACTGAAGCTTTCTTT CASSPLRSGANTEAFF
TRBJ2-7 TRBD1 TRBV3-1/TRBV3-2 - TGTGCCAGCAGCCCTTGGGACAGCTCCTACGAGCAGTACTTC CASSPWDSSYEQYF
TRBJ1-6 - TRBV5-1 few TGCGCCAGCAGCTCAGATGGGGGCTTAATCAACTCACCCCTCCACTTT CASSSDGGLINSPLHF
TRBJ2-2 - TRBV5-1 - TGCGCCAGCAGCTTGATAGTCGGGACCGGGGAGCTGTTTTTT CASSLIVGTGELFF
TRBJ2-1 TRBD2 TRBV7-3 - TGTGCCAGCAGCTTAACCCCAGCGGGGGGGTACAATGAGCAGTTCTTC CASSLTPAGGYNEQFF
TRBJ2-5 TRBD2 TRBV6-5 once TGTGCCAGCACCAGACTAGCGGGGGTGGAGACCCAGTACTTC CASTRLAGVETQYF
TRBJ1-4 - TRBV25-1 - TGTGCCAGCGGTTTCGCGGAAAAACTGTTTTTT CASGFAEKLFF
TRBJ2-2 TRBD1 TRBV19 once TGTGCCAGTTCCACGATAGGACAGGTGGTCCCCACCGGGGAGCTGTTTTTT CASSTIGQVVPTGELFF
TRBJ2-5 - TRBV21-1 few TGTGCCAGCAGCAAGACAGGAGCGGGAGGGTTTACCGAGGCCCAGTACTTC CASSKTGAGGFTEAQYF
TRBJ2-1 - TRBV7-9 - TGTGCCAGCAGCCCCGCCGGGCCGGGAGACGATGAGCAGTTCTTC CASSPAGPGDDEQFF
TRBJ2-7 TRBD1 TRBV9 - TGTGCCAGCAGCGTAGCCCCCGGGACAGAGTACGAGCAGTACTTC CASSVAPGTEYEQYF
TRBJ2-3 TRBD1 TRBV29-1 - TGCAGCGTTGACTACAGGGGGCTATTGTTAGATACGCAGTATTTT CSVDYRGLLLDTQYF
TRBJ2-1 TRBD2 TRBV9 - TGTGCCAGCAGCGTAGAAGCGGGAGGATGGAGTGAGCAGTTCTTC CASSVEAGGWSEQFF
TRBJ2-2 - TRBV6-5 once TGTGCCAGCAGTCGGGGACTGACGAACACCGGGGAGCTGTTTTTT CASSRGLTNTGELFF
TRBJ2-5 - TRBV7-2 - TGTGCCAGCAGCCCACTTAAGCTAGTTGGGGAGACCCAGTACTTC CASSPLKLVGETQYF
TRBJ2-5 TRBD2 TRBV7-2 - TGTGCCAGCAGCTTAAGGTCCTTACTAGCGGGAGCGGCATCAGAGACCCAGTACTTC CASSLRSLLAGAASETQYF
TRBJ1-6 TRBD1 TRBV6-2/TRBV6-3 - TGTGCCAGCAGCCAGGGACAGGCGAATTCACCCCTCCACTTT CASSQGQANSPLHF
TRBJ1-1 TRBD1 TRBV5-5 - TGTGCCAGCAGCCAATTCACAGGGGACACTGAAGCTTTCTTT CASSQFTGDTEAFF
TRBJ1-2 TRBD1 TRBV18 - TGTGCCAGCTCCGGACAGGGGAACGAAGGCTACACCTTC CASSGQGNEGYTF
TRBJ2-7 - TRBV6-1 - TGTGCCAGCAGTGAGAGTCTCAACTCCTACGAGCAGTACTTC CASSESLNSYEQYF
TRBJ2-7 TRBD1 TRBV6-7 - TGTGCCAGCCGGGACAGGGTTTACGAGCAGTACTTC CASRDRVYEQYF
TRBJ2-2 TRBD1 TRBV6-4 once TGTGCCAGCAGTGAAGACGGACAGGCCGGGGAGCTGTTTTTT CASSEDGQAGELFF
TRBJ1-6 - TRBV11-2 - TGTGCCAGCAGCTTTTCGGGTGCCTCCTATAATTCACCCCTCCACTTT CASSFSGASYNSPLHF
TRBJ1-3 TRBD1 TRBV4-1 many TGCGCCAGCAGCCTCGGATCGGACAGGGTTTACGGAAACACCATATATTTT CASSLGSDRVYGNTIYF
TRBJ1-2 - TRBV5-1 - TGCGCCAGCAGCTTGATTTTAGGGGTCGGCGTTGGCTACACCTTC CASSLILGVGVGYTF
TRBJ1-1 TRBD1 TRBV7-9 - TGTGCCAGCAGCCCGTCCACAGGGGCTAACACTGAAGCTTTCTTT CASSPSTGANTEAFF
TRBJ1-6 TRBD1 TRBV19 few TGTGCCAGCCGGGACAGGGAGTTTAAGGGTTCACCCCTCCACTTT CASRDREFKGSPLHF
TRBJ1-1 TRBD1 TRBV16 - TGTGCCAGCAGCCAATGGGGACAGAACATGAACACTGAAGCTTTCTTT CASSQWGQNMNTEAFF
TRBJ2-3 - TRBV5-4 - TGTGCCAGCAGTCGTCCTGGGAGCGGGCCTAGCACAGATACGCAGTATTTT CASSRPGSGPSTDTQYF
TRBJ2-6 - TRBV5-6 - TGTGCCAGCAGCCCAATCTCTGGGGCCAACGTCCTGACTTTC CASSPISGANVLTF
TRBJ2-3 - TRBV9 - TGTGCCAGCAGCCGAGCGGCTTTCTCCACAGATACGCAGTATTTT CASSRAAFSTDTQYF
TRBJ2-5 TRBD2 TRBV10-3 - TGTGCCATCAGTGAAGCTCTGGCGGGAGCTCAAGAGACCCAGTACTTC CAISEALAGAQETQYF
TRBJ1-2 - TRBV4-1 - TGCGCCAGCAGCCAACGGAGGACAGACAACTATGGCTACACCTTC CASSQRRTDNYGYTF
TRBJ2-5 - TRBV2 - TGTGCCAGCAGTGAAGGGACAGTGGGAGTGGAGACCCAGTACTTC CASSEGTVGVETQYF
TRBJ2-5 TRBD2 TRBV15 - TGTGCCTTAGGGACTAGCTTAGGTACCCAGTACTTC CALGTSLGTQYF
TRBJ1-2 TRBD1 TRBV7-2 - TGTGCCAGCAGCCAGGACAGGGCCTCGTTATACACCTTC CASSQDRASLYTF